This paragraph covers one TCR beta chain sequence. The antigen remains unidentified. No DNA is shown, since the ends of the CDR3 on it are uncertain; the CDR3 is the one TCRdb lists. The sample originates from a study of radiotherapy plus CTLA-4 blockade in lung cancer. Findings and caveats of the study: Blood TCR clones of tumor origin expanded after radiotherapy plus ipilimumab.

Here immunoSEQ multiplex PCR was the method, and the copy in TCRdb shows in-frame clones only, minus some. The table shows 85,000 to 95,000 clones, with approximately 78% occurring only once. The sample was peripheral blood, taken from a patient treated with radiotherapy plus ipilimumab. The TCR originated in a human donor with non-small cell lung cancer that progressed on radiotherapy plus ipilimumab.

This CDR3 reads CASSKVARGNQPQHF. The chain has TRBV21-1 and TRBJ1-5; the table assigns TRBD1, which was not confirmed against the DNA. TRBV21-1 is labeled a pseudogene. Ends included, the CDR3 has 15 residues.